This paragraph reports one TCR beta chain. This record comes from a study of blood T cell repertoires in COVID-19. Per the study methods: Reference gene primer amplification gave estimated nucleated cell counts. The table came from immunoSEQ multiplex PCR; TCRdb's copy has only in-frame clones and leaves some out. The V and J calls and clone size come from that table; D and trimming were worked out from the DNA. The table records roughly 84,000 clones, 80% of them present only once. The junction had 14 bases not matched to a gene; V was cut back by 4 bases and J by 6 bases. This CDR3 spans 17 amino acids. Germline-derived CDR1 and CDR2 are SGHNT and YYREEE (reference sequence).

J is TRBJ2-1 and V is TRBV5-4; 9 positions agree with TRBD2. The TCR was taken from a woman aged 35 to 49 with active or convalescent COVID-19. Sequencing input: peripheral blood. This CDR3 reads CASSQGAGRREGNEQFF. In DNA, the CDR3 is TGTGCCAGCAGCCAAGGGGCAGGGAGGCGGGAGGGCAATGAGCAGTTCTTC.